This T cell receptor (beta chain) derives from a study of post-analysis software for immune sequencing data. The overall study: Multiple sclerosis in the patients followed relapsing-remitting, secondary progressive and progressive-relapsing courses.

General study points: Five or six TRBV segments, including TRBV5-6, TRBV5-1 and TRBV20-1, were more frequent in patients than controls.

Carried by the TCR beta cDNA libraries were unique molecular identifiers. TCRdb re-analysed the PCR reads in MiXCR, keeping a single row per CDR3 protein. The data show some 690,000 distinct CDR3 sequences, about 27% seen once. There are a few counts of this clonotype. The antigen remains undetermined. The germline gives CDR1 DFQATT, CDR2 SNEGSKA (reference sequence). Losses at the gene ends were 5 bases for V and 0 bases for J; bases not matched to a gene: 7. CDR3 size: 14 residues. The sample taken for sequencing was blood. This clonotype was obtained from a girl aged 5-17 years with multiple sclerosis. The genes are TRBV20-1 and TRBJ2-7, with TRBD2 matching over 7 bases. This chain's CDR3 is CSALAAGSSYEQYF. The CDR3 coding sequence is TGCAGTGCTCTAGCGGCGGGGAGCTCCTACGAGCAGTACTTC.